This T cell receptor (delta chain) was documented in a study of gamma-delta chains in newborns, infants, children. About the study: Polyclonal expansion of innate γδ T cells after birth follows microbial exposure.

A remark on this clone: A clone one base away is much larger, so this may be a read error. Additional DNA sequences in this sample encode the identical CDR3.

This CDR3 region has 26 residues. Germline V gene data show CDR1 as GEAIGNYY and CDR2 as EKD. TCRdb repeated clone calling on the reads with CATT. The table shows approximately 5,000 delta-chain clones, with about 4.8% occurring only once. The rearrangement links TRDV2 to TRDJ1, with TRDD3 matching over 10 bases. This clonotype originated in a child who was a newborn, infant or young child, either healthy, febrile or measles-vaccinated (not recorded which). Sample: blood. The CDR3: CACDPIGIPTHVLGDRPTLHTDKLIF. CDR3 sequence (DNA): TGTGCCTGTGACCCCATCGGGATTCCTACGCACGTACTGGGGGATCGTCCTACACTCCACACCGATAAGCTCATCTTT.